The clone carrying this TCR beta chain has just a few counts. Its antigen is undetermined. These data belong to a study of vaccination and CD4 T cells after COVID-19. Across the whole study: Median draw time for post-COVID samples was 90 to 130 days post-diagnosis (range 35 to 161).

Germline CDR1 and CDR2: SGHDT and YYEEEE. J gave up 3 bases and V 5 bases, and 6 bases lay outside the gene matches. CDR3 length equals 14 residues. The treatment here: approximately nine-day PBMC culture with coronavirus spike peptide pools or control peptides (ViraFEST assay). In the ViraFEST assay, peptide-pool expansion preceded TCR sequencing of expanded clonotypes. The Oncomine TCR Beta short-read assay was applied to DNA of cultured CD4+ T cells. One entry per CDR3 protein results from TCRdb running MiXCR on the PCR reads. The data contain about 15,000 distinct CDR3 sequences, 42% of them singletons. Points from the study as a whole: Data came from relatively few convalescent patients and lacked early post-infection timepoints.

The chain joins TRBV5-6 to TRBJ2-5; 8 bases align to TRBD1. The origin of this receptor is a human donor with COVID-19. The sample was cultured CD4+ T cells from blood. CDR3 region: CASSPPDREETQYF. CDR3 nucleotides: TGTGCCAGCAGTCCTCCGGACAGGGAAGAGACCCAGTACTTC.